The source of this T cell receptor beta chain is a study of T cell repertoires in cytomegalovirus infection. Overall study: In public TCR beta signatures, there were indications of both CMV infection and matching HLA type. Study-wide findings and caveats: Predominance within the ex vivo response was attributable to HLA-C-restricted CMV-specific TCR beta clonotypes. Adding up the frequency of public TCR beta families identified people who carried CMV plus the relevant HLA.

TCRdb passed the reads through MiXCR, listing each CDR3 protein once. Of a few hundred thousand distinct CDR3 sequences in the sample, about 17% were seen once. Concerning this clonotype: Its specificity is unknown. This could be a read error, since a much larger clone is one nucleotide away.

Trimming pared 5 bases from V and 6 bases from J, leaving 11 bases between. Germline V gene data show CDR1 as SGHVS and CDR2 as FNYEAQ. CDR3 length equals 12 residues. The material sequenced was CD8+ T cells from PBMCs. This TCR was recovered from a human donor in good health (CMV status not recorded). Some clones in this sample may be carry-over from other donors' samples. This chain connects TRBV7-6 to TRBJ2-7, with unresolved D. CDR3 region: CASSHSHGEQYF. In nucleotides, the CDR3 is TGTGCCAGCAGCCACAGCCACGGCGAGCAGTACTTC.